The 26 T cell receptor beta chains below come from one sample, sequenced in a study of graft-versus-host responses after intestinal transplantation (dated by TCRdb to about 2021). The antigens for these receptors are not known. This specimen's time point label, per the study, means: cells obtained before transplantation from donor or recipient. Libraries were made using the immunoSEQ multiplex PCR assay. TCRdb retrieved this table from immuneACCESS and kept in-frame rearrangements only. Not all clones are present; in checked studies, unresolved V genes account for under half, and no reason is known for the remainder. Within this sample are some 110,000 clones, with 93% of them counted one time only. The ten largest account for more than 0.95% of the sample. The starting material was unstimulated CD8+ T cells sorted from spleen or lymph node cells, obtained before transplant. Receptors originate from a human donor who was the organ donor for an intestinal transplant.

The chain recombines TRBV5-5 with TRBJ1-2; D might be TRBD1 (5 bases). The germline V gene encodes CDR1 SGHKS and CDR2 YYEKEE (reference sequence). The CDR3 is 16 amino acids. V was clipped by 5 bases and J by 1 base, with 18 bases between them. CDR3 protein: CASRGNSGNFNYGYTF. The DNA of the CDR3 is TGTGCCAGCAGAGGGAATTCAGGGAATTTTAACTATGGCTACACCTTC.

CDR3 sequence (DNA): TGTGCCAGCATCAAGACTAGCGGGCCCAATTGGGATGAGCAGTTCTTC. This codes for CASIKTSGPNWDEQFF. The chain has TRBV5-6 and TRBJ2-1; 10 bases are shared with TRBD2. J was trimmed by 8 bases and V by 6 bases; bases with no gene match: 14. CDR1 and CDR2 from the germline V gene are SGHDT and YYEEEE. The CDR3 has 16 amino acids.

Note on this clone: The sample holds other DNA sequences that translate to the same CDR3. The chain recombines TRBV28 with TRBJ2-1; the D is unclear. Germline assignment: CDR1 MDHEN and CDR2 SYDVKM. Trimming left V 3 bases short and J 5 bases short, with 5 bases between. This CDR3 has 12 amino acids. The CDR3 coding sequence is TGTGCCAGCAGTTTGTCGAACAATGAGCAGTTCTTC. Its protein product is CASSLSNNEQFF.

This chain uses TRBV10-3 with TRBJ2-1; 7 nucleotides line up with TRBD2. In germline, CDR1 is ENHRY, CDR2 SYGVKD. J was trimmed by 7 bases and V by 8 bases; bases with no gene match: 5. This CDR3 has 12 residues. The DNA of the CDR3 is TGTGCCATCGGGGGGGGTTGGAATGAGCAGTTCTTC. Translating gives CAIGGGWNEQFF.

The chain links TRBV27 to TRBJ2-1, with 14 bases aligning to TRBD2. V lost 3 bases and J lost 6; bases outside the gene matches: 1. CDR3 length: 15 amino acids. CDR1 MNHEY and CDR2 SMNVEV come from the germline V gene (reference sequence). The CDR3 region is CASSFGTSGSNEQFF. CDR3 DNA sequence: TGTGCCAGCAGTTTCGGGACTAGCGGGAGCAATGAGCAGTTCTTC.

This clone has just one count. V is TRBV13 and J is TRBJ2-7, with no clear D. V lost 0 bases, J lost 3 bases, and 12 bases lay in between. CDR3 size: 15 residues. Germline assignment: CDR1 PRHDT and CDR2 FYEKMQ (reference sequence). DNA of the CDR3: TGTGCCAGCAGCTTAGGCCTTTCGTCAGGCTACGAGCAGTACTTC. Amino acids: CASSLGLSSGYEQYF.

This rearrangement joins TRBV7-6 to TRBJ1-5; D ambiguous. Trimming left V 3 bases short and J 5 bases short, with 8 bases between. The CDR3 totals 13 residues. Germline lookup yields CDR1 SGHVS and CDR2 FNYEAQ. As DNA, the CDR3 is TGTGCCAGCAGCTTGGGGAGAGATCAGCCCCAGCATTTT. Its protein product is CASSLGRDQPQHF. The full variable domain, with the rest looked up from reference TRBV7-6 and TRBJ1-5, is GAGVSQSPRYKVTKRGQDVALRCDPISGHVSLYWYRQALGQGPEFLTYFNYEAQQDKSGLPNDRFSAERPEGSISTLTIQRTEQRDSAMYRCASSLGRDQPQHFGDGTRLSIL.

The rearrangement joins TRBV11-3 to TRBJ2-7; D gene uncertain. The length of the CDR3 is 13 residues. Trimming removed 5 bases from V and 6 bases from J, with 14 bases in between. Per germline, CDR1 SGHNT and CDR2 YENEEA. The CDR3: CASSTGHSSEQYF. The CDR3 DNA sequence: TGTGCCAGCAGCACCGGCCATTCGAGCGAGCAGTACTTC. The entire variable domain, with the rest obtained from reference TRBV11-3 and TRBJ2-7, is as follows: EAGVVQSPRYKIIEKKQPVAFWCNPISGHNTLYWYLQNLGQGPELLIRYENEEAVDDSQLPKDRFSAERLKGVDSTLKIQPAELGDSAVYLCASSTGHSSEQYFGPGTRLTVT.

The chain links TRBV27 to TRBJ2-7, with 10 bases lining up with TRBD1. The CDR3 sequence is 14 residues long. The trim removed 3 bases at V and 6 bases at J, leaving 5 bases unmatched. Germline loops: CDR1 MNHEY, CDR2 SMNVEV (reference sequence). The CDR3 sequence: CASSFTGTGVEQYF. CDR3 coding DNA: TGTGCCAGCAGTTTCACCGGGACAGGGGTCGAGCAGTACTTC.

DNA for the CDR3: TGTGCCAGTAGAGCCAAGAGCTCTGGGGCCAACGTCCTGACTTTC. Translation: CASRAKSSGANVLTF. This rearrangement joins TRBV19 to TRBJ2-6; D gene uncertain. This CDR3 has 15 residues. Per germline, CDR1 LNHDA and CDR2 SQIVND (reference sequence). V dropped 6 bases and J dropped 0 bases, with 9 bases sitting between them.

This chain joins TRBV5-6 and TRBJ2-3, with 7 bases that match TRBD1. The length of the CDR3 is 12 residues. With 4 bases clipped from V and 9 bases from J, the junction kept 5 bases outside the gene matches. CDR1 and CDR2 (germline): SGHDT, YYEEEE. The CDR3 DNA is TGTGCCAGCAGCCTCACAGGGGTGACGCAGTATTTT. Encoded protein: CASSLTGVTQYF. The variable domain in full, with the rest retrieved from reference TRBV5-6 and TRBJ2-3, is DAGVTQSPTHLIKTRGQQVTLRCSPKSGHDTVSWYQQALGQGPQFIFQYYEEEERQRGNFPDRFSGHQFPNYSSELNVNALLLGDSALYLCASSLTGVTQYFGPGTRLTVL.

This clone was counted once. J is TRBJ2-1 and V is TRBV27, with D tentatively TRBD2 (7 bases). The CDR3 is 17 amino acids. Trimming cost V 4 bases and J 4 bases, with 20 bases left between them. Germline V gene lookup returns CDR1 MNHEY and CDR2 SMNVEV (reference sequence). This chain's CDR3 is CASSWTRGAWGYNEQFF. The CDR3, as DNA: TGTGCCAGCAGTTGGACACGGGGGGCGTGGGGGTACAATGAGCAGTTCTTC.

The rearrangement uses TRBV6-6 and TRBJ2-7, with D possibly matching TRBD2 (5 bases). Trimming cost V 5 bases and J 5 bases, with 16 bases left between them. CDR3 size: 14 residues. Germline values: CDR1 MNHNY, CDR2 SVGAGI (reference sequence). The CDR3 reads CASSPRPSIDEQYF. CDR3 bases: TGTGCCAGCAGTCCCCGACCTAGCATCGACGAGCAGTACTTC.

This clone occurred once. This sequence joins TRBV28 and TRBJ1-3; a possible D gene is TRBD1 (5 bases). Trimming cost V 2 bases and J 1 base, with 6 bases left between them. Germline-derived CDR1 and CDR2 are MDHEN and SYDVKM. The CDR3 spans 14 residues. The CDR3, as DNA: TGTGCCAGCAGTTTAAGGGGTTCTGGAAACACCATATATTTT. Amino acid sequence: CASSLRGSGNTIYF.

V is TRBV27 and J is TRBJ2-7; 9 positions match TRBD2. V lost 2 bases and J lost 4; bases outside the gene matches: 6. Germline V gene sequence: CDR1 MNHEY, CDR2 SMNVEV (reference sequence). The CDR3 runs to 15 residues. CDR3 in DNA: TGTGCCAGCAGTTTAGACCCGGGACTAGCATACGAGCAGTACTTC. It translates to CASSLDPGLAYEQYF.

V and J are TRBV5-1 and TRBJ2-6, with TRBD2 matching 13 bases. Trimming removed 4 bases from V and 7 bases from J; junction bases left unmatched: 8. The germline gives CDR1 SGHRS, CDR2 YFSETQ. This CDR3 has 17 amino acids. CDR3 bases: TGCGCCAGCAGCGGATGGACTAGCGGGAGATATGCCAACGTCCTGACTTTC. Protein product: CASSGWTSGRYANVLTF.

V and J are TRBV5-4 and TRBJ1-4; 7 positions match TRBD1. The CDR3 runs to 15 residues. The V gene's germline CDR1 is SGHNT and CDR2 YYREEE (reference sequence). Trimming took 4 bases from V and 8 from J; bases not matched to a gene: 11. CDR3 DNA: TGTGCCAGCAGCGTAAGGGACAGTCGGGAAGAAAAACTGTTTTTT. This encodes CASSVRDSREEKLFF.

About this clone itself: This sample also contains other DNA sequences that code for the same CDR3. The rearrangement joins TRBV1 to TRBJ2-7. TRBV1 is labeled a pseudogene. This CDR3 has 16 amino acids. CDR3 DNA sequence: TGCACCAGCAGCCAAGGGTCATTAACCTCCGCCTACGAGCAGTACTTC. Translated: CTSSQGSLTSAYEQYF.

The rearrangement joins TRBV7-9 to TRBJ2-7; D is ambiguous. Germline values: CDR1 SEHNR, CDR2 FQNEAQ (reference sequence). The CDR3 consists of 11 residues. The V end was cut by 4 bases, the J end by 3 bases, with 4 bases between. CDR3 region: CASSSVYEQYF. DNA for the CDR3: TGTGCCAGCAGCTCCGTCTACGAGCAGTACTTC.

J is TRBJ2-5 and V is TRBV7-9; 9 nucleotides agree with TRBD1. Judging by the DNA end, TRBJ2-7 fits better; the J call may be wrong. The CDR3 sequence is 16 residues long. Germline V gene sequence: CDR1 SEHNR, CDR2 FQNEAQ (reference sequence). DNA for the CDR3: TGTGCCAGCAGCCTATGGAGCGGGACAGGGTACTACGAGCAGTACTTC. Translated, it gives CASSLWSGTGYYEQYF.

The chain recombines TRBV9 with TRBJ2-5; D is unresolved. Trimming cost V 0 bases and J 2 bases, with 11 bases left between them. Germline CDR1 reads SGDLS; CDR2 reads YYNGEE. This CDR3 is 15 amino acids long. This CDR3 is CASSVEVSKQETQYF. The CDR3 region has the DNA TGTGCCAGCAGCGTAGAGGTCTCCAAACAAGAGACCCAGTACTTC.

The rearrangement uses TRBV4-3 and TRBJ2-7; 7 nucleotides match TRBD2. CDR1 is LGHNA, CDR2 YSLEER, per germline. V was pared by 0 bases and J by 3 bases, with 8 bases of the junction left unmatched. This CDR3 is 16 amino acids long. The CDR3 spells CASSQDSPAGYYEQYF. CDR3 bases: TGCGCCAGCAGCCAAGATTCGCCAGCGGGGTACTACGAGCAGTACTTC.

The J gene is TRBJ2-7, the V gene TRBV15, with 7 bases lining up with TRBD1. The germline V gene encodes CDR1 LNHNV and CDR2 YYDKDF (reference sequence). The CDR3 is 13 amino acids. The junction had 0 bases not matched to a gene; V was cut back by 2 bases and J by 2 bases. CDR3 protein: CATSRQGAYEQYF. The CDR3 DNA sequence: TGTGCCACCAGCAGACAGGGGGCCTACGAGCAGTACTTC.

The V call is TRBV28, the J call TRBJ1-5; D call uncertain. The CDR3 has 14 amino acids. V lost 5 bases to trimming and J lost 5 bases, with 13 bases between them. Germline loops: CDR1 MDHEN, CDR2 SYDVKM. CDR3 residues: CASSPPTAYQPQHF. DNA for the CDR3: TGTGCCAGCAGTCCCCCGACGGCCTATCAGCCCCAGCATTTT.

The chain employs TRBV13 and TRBJ1-1; D remains ambiguous. The length of the CDR3 is 13 residues. CDR1 PRHDT and CDR2 FYEKMQ come from the germline V gene (reference sequence). Trimming took off 5 bases at V and 5 bases at J, with 12 bases between the two ends. CDR3 residues: CASSPSVGTEAFF. The CDR3, as DNA: TGTGCCAGCAGCCCCTCGGTGGGAACTGAAGCTTTCTTT.

This sequence joins TRBV7-8 and TRBJ2-3; D ambiguous. The germline V gene has CDR1 SGHVS and CDR2 FQNEAQ. V shed 4 bases and J shed 5 bases, with 7 bases lying between them. There are 12 residues in the CDR3. The CDR3 sequence is CASSSSVDTQYF. CDR3 coding DNA: TGTGCCAGCAGCTCCAGTGTAGATACGCAGTATTTT. The full variable domain, completed using reference TRBV7-8 and TRBJ2-3, is GAGVSQSPRYKVAKRGQDVALRCDPISGHVSLFWYQQALGQGPEFLTYFQNEAQLDKSGLPSDRFFAERPEGSVSTLKIQRTQQEDSAVYLCASSSSVDTQYFGPGTRLTVL.